The 30 T cell receptor beta chains listed next were all sequenced from one sample in a study of Ad26.COV2.S vaccination and SARS-CoV-2 variants. The table came from immunoSEQ multiplex PCR; TCRdb's copy has only in-frame clones and leaves some out. This sample has 350,000 to 500,000 clones, with about 92% found just once. Treatment meaning: roughly 20 received Ad26.COV2.S at low or high dose, single or two shots; several received placebo; per-sample allocation not given. Material that was analyzed had been drawn on day 63 after the first vaccine or placebo injection. Sequenced material: peripheral blood, taken in a trial of Ad26.COV2.S vaccine versus placebo. Receptors were obtained from a person between 18 and 65 years old who received the Ad26.COV2.S COVID-19 vaccine or a placebo.

The CDR3 spells CASSLQGVIDTQYF. For the CDR3, the DNA is TGCGCCAGCAGCTTGCAAGGCGTTATAGATACGCAGTATTTT. The chain links TRBV5-1 to TRBJ2-3, with D unclear. With 1 base removed from V and 5 bases from J, the gap between germline ends came to 11 bases. The length of the CDR3 is 14 residues. Germline-derived CDR1 and CDR2 are SGHRS and YFSETQ.

The chain carries TRBV5-6 and TRBJ2-6; 7 nucleotides align to TRBD1. Losses at the gene ends were 4 bases for V and 8 bases for J; bases not matched to a gene: 6. This CDR3 has 14 amino acids. The germline gives CDR1 SGHDT, CDR2 YYEEEE. DNA for the CDR3: TGTGCCAGCAGCCTCAGGGGGTACACCAACGTCCTGACTTTC. Translation gives CASSLRGYTNVLTF.

The chain employs TRBV11-2 and TRBJ1-2; D unclear. This CDR3 spans 11 amino acids. V gave up 3 bases and J gave up 6 bases, with 5 bases separating them. Germline V gene sequence: CDR1 SGHAT, CDR2 FQNNGV. CDR3 DNA: TGTGCCAGCAGCTTTACGGATGGCTACACCTTC. This encodes CASSFTDGYTF.

The chain recombines TRBV11-2 with TRBJ2-2, with 9 bases that match TRBD1. The CDR3 length is 15 residues. Germline V gene lookup returns CDR1 SGHAT and CDR2 FQNNGV. J lost 6 bases, V lost 4 bases, and 6 bases had no gene match. The CDR3 sequence is CASSWDRVSAGELFF. In DNA form, the CDR3 reads TGTGCCAGCAGCTGGGACAGGGTATCTGCCGGGGAGCTGTTTTTT.

The chain employs TRBV28 and TRBJ2-2; D is tentatively TRBD1 or TRBD2 (6 bases each). This CDR3 is built from 16 residues. Germline assignment: CDR1 MDHEN and CDR2 SYDVKM. V shed 2 bases and J shed 7 bases, with 17 bases lying between them. In DNA form, the CDR3 reads TGTGCCAGCAGTTTAAGCCGGGGGCGGCCGGGCGGGGAGCTGTTTTTT. Amino acid sequence: CASSLSRGRPGGELFF.

The V gene is TRBV18, the J gene TRBJ2-1; 10 nucleotides agree with TRBD1. This CDR3 is built from 14 residues. Trimming cost V 5 bases and J 6 bases; bases outside gene matches: 4. CDR1 is KGHSH and CDR2 is LQKENI in the germline V gene. The CDR3 coding sequence is TGTGCCAGCTCAACCGGACAGGGGGTCAATGAGCAGTTCTTC. This sequence encodes CASSTGQGVNEQFF.

The chain has TRBV19 and TRBJ2-7; 8 nucleotides match TRBD1. The V gene's germline CDR1 is LNHDA and CDR2 SQIVND (reference sequence). V gave up 6 bases and J gave up 2 bases; unmatched junction bases: 9. This CDR3 spans 15 amino acids. This chain's CDR3 is CASSPGTGQTYEQYF. The CDR3 DNA is TGTGCCAGTAGCCCGGGGACAGGCCAAACCTACGAGCAGTACTTC.

The rearrangement uses TRBV3-1 (or the pseudogene TRBV3-2) and TRBJ2-3; weak D call: TRBD2 (6 bases). Looked up from germline, CDR1 is LGHDT and CDR2 is YNNKEL (reference sequence). The CDR3 extends over 17 amino acids. The V end was cut by 1 base, the J end by 2 bases, with 16 bases between. CDR3 loop: CASSQGFVADATDTQYF. DNA of the CDR3: TGTGCCAGCAGCCAAGGGTTCGTAGCGGACGCCACAGATACGCAGTATTTT.

This chain joins TRBV9 and TRBJ2-4, with 13 bases matching TRBD2. Germline values: CDR1 SGDLS, CDR2 YYNGEE. The CDR3 has 17 amino acids. V shed 4 bases and J 1 base; nucleotides not matched to a gene: 5. In DNA, the CDR3 is TGTGCCAGCAGCCCTGGACTAGCGGGAGCGGCCAAAAACATTCAGTACTTC. Translated: CASSPGLAGAAKNIQYF.

The J gene is TRBJ1-2, the V gene TRBV2; the D is unclear. The CDR3 extends over 14 amino acids. The ends were cut back, 7 bases at V and 0 bases at J, with 12 bases in the middle. Germline CDR1 is SNHLY and CDR2 is FYNNEI. Written as DNA, the CDR3 is TGTGCCAGCATGGTCGACCGAACTAACTATGGCTACACCTTC. It yields the protein CASMVDRTNYGYTF.

The chain couples TRBV6-4 to TRBJ2-5; no clear D gene. CDR3 length: 10 amino acids. In germline, CDR1 is MRHNA, CDR2 SNTAGT. CDR3 in amino acids: CFRFQETQYF. CDR3 coding DNA: TGTTTCAGATTCCAAGAGACCCAGTACTTC.

The chain couples TRBV5-1 to TRBJ2-5; D remains unclear. V was cut by 3 bases and J by 0 bases, with 15 bases left in between. The CDR3 spans 16 residues. Germline CDR1 is SGHRS and CDR2 is YFSETQ. The CDR3 DNA reads as TGCGCCAGCAGCTCCCGCCCTCCGACGTACCAAGAGACCCAGTACTTC. Amino acids: CASSSRPPTYQETQYF.

This chain links TRBV4-3 with TRBJ2-2, with a tentative D call TRBD1 (5 bases). Trimming removed 2 bases at V and 4 bases at J, with 8 bases between. This CDR3 is built from 14 residues. CDR1 and CDR2 from the germline V gene are LGHNA and YSLEER. In nucleotides, the CDR3 is TGCGCCAGCAGCCAAAAGGGGTCCACCGGGGAGCTGTTTTTT. Translating gives CASSQKGSTGELFF.

The chain links TRBV28 to TRBJ1-3; D is unclear. V was shortened by 7 bases and J by 2 bases, with 15 bases between the two germline ends. Per the germline V gene, CDR1 is MDHEN and CDR2 is SYDVKM. The CDR3 consists of 15 residues. CDR3 region: CASTLRPFAGNTIYF. CDR3 in DNA: TGTGCCAGCACCCTTCGACCCTTTGCTGGAAACACCATATATTTT.

The CDR3 coding sequence is TGTGCCAGCAGTGGCCTGAGGGCGGGTGGGTATTTT. This codes for CASSGLRAGGYF. The chain joins TRBV2 to TRBJ2-3; possible D gene TRBD2, 5 bases. V gave up 4 bases and J gave up 14 bases, with 16 bases separating them. Per the germline V gene, CDR1 is SNHLY and CDR2 is FYNNEI. The CDR3 extends over 12 amino acids.

The chain is built from TRBV6-5 and TRBJ2-5; unclear D gene. The germline V and J ends were trimmed by 6 bases and 5 bases, with 10 bases remaining between them. CDR1 MNHEY and CDR2 SVGAGI come from the germline V gene. The CDR3 loop spans 12 amino acids. Here the CDR3 reads CASSVSVETQYF. CDR3 sequence (DNA): TGTGCCAGCAGCGTGTCTGTTGAGACCCAGTACTTC.

The CDR3 region has the DNA TGTGCCAGCAGTCTACGGACTAGCGGGAGGGGGACAGATACGCAGTATTTT. Translation: CASSLRTSGRGTDTQYF. The J gene is TRBJ2-3, the V gene TRBV27; 15 nucleotides agree with TRBD2. Trimming removed 5 bases from V and 3 bases from J; junction bases left unmatched: 6. The germline V gene has CDR1 MNHEY and CDR2 SMNVEV (reference sequence). The CDR3 runs to 17 residues.

V and J are TRBV7-9 and TRBJ2-4, with 8 nucleotides matching TRBD1. This CDR3 is 19 amino acids long. The germline gives CDR1 SEHNR, CDR2 FQNEAQ (reference sequence). The V gene end was trimmed by 6 bases and the J gene end by 0 bases; junction bases not matched to a gene: 16. In nucleotides, the CDR3 is TGTGCCAGCAGTCAGGGGGCTTCCCGAGGCCCATTAGCCAAAAACATTCAGTACTTC. It translates to CASSQGASRGPLAKNIQYF.

The gene calls are TRBV20-1 and TRBJ2-3, with 7 bases aligning to TRBD2. Losses at the gene ends were 3 bases for V and 0 bases for J; bases not matched to a gene: 6. Germline V gene data show CDR1 as DFQATT and CDR2 as SNEGSKA (reference sequence). The CDR3 is 15 residues long. The CDR3 sequence is CSASGRGASTDTQYF. The CDR3 DNA sequence: TGCAGTGCTAGTGGGAGGGGTGCTAGCACAGATACGCAGTATTTT.

The chain carries TRBV5-4 and TRBJ2-7, with TRBD2 identical over 9 bases. Germline V CDR1 and CDR2: SGHNT, YYREEE (reference sequence). The CDR3 is made up of 17 amino acids. J was trimmed by 7 bases and V by 2 bases; bases with no gene match: 16. CDR3 sequence reads: CASSFVSHPSGTGEQYF. The CDR3 DNA sequence: TGTGCCAGCAGCTTCGTTTCCCATCCTAGCGGGACGGGAGAGCAGTACTTC. The full variable domain, completed using reference TRBV5-4 and TRBJ2-7, is ETGVTQSPTHLIKTRGQQVTLRCSSQSGHNTVSWYQQALGQGPQFIFQYYREEENGRGNFPPRFSGLQFPNYSSELNVNALELDDSALYLCASSFVSHPSGTGEQYFGPGTRLTVT.

The chain uses TRBV19 and TRBJ2-1, with 9 bases matching TRBD1. The V segment lost 8 bases and the J segment 7 bases; nucleotides outside the gene matches: 12. The germline V gene has CDR1 LNHDA and CDR2 SQIVND (reference sequence). This CDR3 has 15 amino acids. CDR3 in DNA: TGTGCCAGTCGAGAATCCGGGACAGGGTTTAATGAGCAGTTCTTC. Translating it yields CASRESGTGFNEQFF.

V gene TRBV13 combines with J gene TRBJ2-1; 8 bases fit TRBD2. The V gene end was trimmed by 1 base and the J gene end by 16 bases; junction bases not matched to a gene: 12. This CDR3 is 14 amino acids long. CDR1 is PRHDT and CDR2 is FYEKMQ in the germline V gene (reference sequence). The CDR3 DNA sequence: TGTGCCAGCAGCTTAGAGGTACAGCGGGAGCCTATTTTCTTC. This sequence encodes CASSLEVQREPIFF.

The J gene is TRBJ2-1, the V gene TRBV7-3; 13 nucleotides agree with TRBD2. This CDR3 has 20 residues. Unmatched junction bases numbered 14, after V lost 5 bases and J lost 1 base. The germline V gene has CDR1 SGHTA and CDR2 FQGTGA. CDR3 bases: TGTGCCAGCAGCCCAGACTCCCCGGGACTAGCGGGATGGTCCTACAATGAGCAGTTCTTC. Translation: CASSPDSPGLAGWSYNEQFF.

This clone was seen just once. The chain recombines TRBV27 with TRBJ2-1, with D perhaps TRBD1 or TRBD2 (5 bases each). The germline V gene has CDR1 MNHEY and CDR2 SMNVEV (reference sequence). The V end lost 6 bases, the J end lost 4 bases, and 28 bases lay between the germline ends. There are 19 residues in the CDR3. CDR3 bases: TGTGCCAGCAGGGGGGATATTCAGGGCCAAAGGGGACCTTACAATGAGCAGTTCTTC. Its protein is CASRGDIQGQRGPYNEQFF.

This clone appeared a few times. The chain recombines TRBV10-3 with TRBJ2-7; TRBD2 agrees at 11 bases. V was clipped by 5 bases and J by 1 base; unmatched bases: 7. Germline CDR1 and CDR2: ENHRY and SYGVKD. The CDR3 runs to 16 residues. The CDR3 here is CAISSGTSGTSYEQYF. CDR3 DNA: TGTGCCATCAGTTCCGGGACTAGCGGCACTTCCTACGAGCAGTACTTC.

V is TRBV2 and J is TRBJ2-1; 14 positions match TRBD2. The CDR3 spans 16 residues. The trim removed 8 bases at V and 5 bases at J, leaving 8 bases unmatched. Germline CDR1 is SNHLY and CDR2 is FYNNEI. Written as DNA, the CDR3 is TGTGCCAGCGTGAGACTAGCGGGAGGGCCTCACAATGAGCAGTTCTTC. It translates to CASVRLAGGPHNEQFF.

CDR3 DNA sequence: TGTGCCAGCAGCTTAGTCGGTAGCGTACACACCGGGGAGCTGTTTTTT. Translated, it gives CASSLVGSVHTGELFF. The chain links TRBV11-2 to TRBJ2-2, with D possibly matching TRBD2 (5 bases). CDR1 and CDR2 (germline): SGHAT, FQNNGV. The CDR3 is 16 residues long. The V end was cut by 1 base, the J end by 3 bases, with 12 bases between.

V usage is TRBV30 and J usage is TRBJ2-7, with D possibly TRBD2 on 6 matching bases. Germline CDR1 GTSNPN, CDR2 SVGIG (reference sequence). With 2 bases removed from V and 3 bases from J, the gap between germline ends came to 11 bases. The CDR3 totals 13 residues. The CDR3 region is CAWSHGRIYEQYF. The CDR3 DNA is TGTGCCTGGAGTCACGGGAGAATCTACGAGCAGTACTTC.

J is TRBJ1-1 and V is TRBV18; 10 bases fit TRBD1. The V gene's germline CDR1 is KGHSH and CDR2 LQKENI. The trim removed 3 bases at V and 0 bases at J, leaving 10 bases unmatched. This CDR3 comprises 18 residues. CDR3: CASSPKTGGVGMNTEAFF. Here the CDR3 DNA reads TGTGCCAGCTCACCCAAGACAGGGGGCGTAGGTATGAACACTGAAGCTTTCTTT.

The chain couples TRBV2 to TRBJ1-5, with 11 bases aligning to TRBD1. Per germline, CDR1 SNHLY and CDR2 FYNNEI. The CDR3 is made up of 15 amino acids. The V segment lost 6 bases and the J segment 0 bases; nucleotides outside the gene matches: 1. The CDR3 is CASSGQGASNQPQHF. DNA for the CDR3: TGTGCCAGCAGCGGACAGGGGGCTAGCAATCAGCCCCAGCATTTT.